The 26 T cell receptor beta chains listed next were all sequenced from one sample in a study of cytotoxic CD8 clonotypes in ibrutinib-treated CLL. This table comes from immunoSEQ multiplex PCR, and its TCRdb copy is limited to in-frame clones, with some not included. The table has approximately 140,000 clones, 70% to 80% seen once. Sequenced here: PBMCs, sampled after 12 months of ibrutinib treatment. Receptors originate from a human donor with chronic lymphocytic leukemia.

CDR3 sequence: CSAHTSNEQFF. The CDR3 region has the DNA TGCAGTGCCCACACGTCCAATGAGCAGTTCTTC. V gene TRBV20-1 combines with J gene TRBJ2-1; D gene ambiguous. Per germline, CDR1 DFQATT and CDR2 SNEGSKA (reference sequence). V dropped 6 bases and J dropped 6 bases, with 9 bases sitting between them. This CDR3 spans 11 amino acids.

V is TRBV7-2 and J is TRBJ2-7, with D uncertain. Trimming removed 2 bases from V and 6 bases from J, with 11 bases in between. Germline loops: CDR1 SGHTA, CDR2 FQGNSA. The CDR3 length is 13 residues. The CDR3 nucleotides read TGTGCCAGCAGCTTACAACGGCTAGGCGAGCAGTACTTC. Translation: CASSLQRLGEQYF.

This clone was recorded only once. CDR3 residues: CASSPGFGDYYGYTF. The DNA for the CDR3 is TGTGCCAGCAGTCCCGGGTTTGGGGACTACTATGGCTACACCTTC. The genes are TRBV27 and TRBJ1-2; a weak D match, TRBD1 (5 bases). Germline-derived CDR1 and CDR2 are MNHEY and SMNVEV (reference sequence). This CDR3 has 15 amino acids. V was trimmed by 5 bases and J by 3 bases, leaving 16 bases between them.

This clone was found a few times. The gene calls are TRBV11-2 and TRBJ1-4; D is ambiguous. The CDR3 extends over 12 amino acids. V was shortened by 3 bases and J by 6 bases, with 5 bases between the two germline ends. Germline CDR1 reads SGHAT; CDR2 reads FQNNGV. The chain's CDR3 is CASSFFHEKLFF. DNA for the CDR3: TGTGCCAGCAGCTTTTTTCATGAAAAACTGTTTTTT. The complete variable domain, with remaining parts taken from reference TRBV11-2 and TRBJ1-4, reads EAGVAQSPRYKIIEKRQSVAFWCNPISGHATLYWYQQILGQGPKLLIQFQNNGVVDDSQLPKDRFSAERLKGVDSTLKIQPAKLEDSAVYLCASSFFHEKLFFGSGTQLSVL.

Only one count was recorded for this clone. The rearrangement links TRBV5-1 to TRBJ1-1; D unresolved. The CDR3 spans 13 residues. Germline V gene sequence: CDR1 SGHRS, CDR2 YFSETQ. The V end was cut by 3 bases, the J end by 0 bases, with 6 bases between. This CDR3 is CASSYDMNTEAFF. In DNA, the CDR3 is TGCGCCAGCAGCTACGACATGAACACTGAAGCTTTCTTT.

The chain employs TRBV2 and TRBJ2-7; 10 bases line up with TRBD2. This CDR3 comprises 13 residues. From germline, CDR1 is SNHLY and CDR2 FYNNEI. Trimming took 8 bases from V and 4 from J; bases not matched to a gene: 5. The CDR3 here is CASGLAESYEQYF. The CDR3 DNA sequence: TGTGCCAGCGGACTAGCGGAAAGTTACGAGCAGTACTTC. Drawing the rest from reference TRBV2 and TRBJ2-7, the complete variable domain is EPEVTQTPSHQVTQMGQEVILRCVPISNHLYFYWYRQILGQKVEFLVSFYNNEISEKSEIFDDQFSVERPDGSNFTLKIRSTKLEDSAMYFCASGLAESYEQYFGPGTRLTVT.

The chain couples TRBV6-5 to TRBJ1-2; D gene uncertain. This CDR3 region has 12 residues. In germline, CDR1 is MNHEY, CDR2 SVGAGI. V lost 6 bases, J lost 1 base, and 6 bases lay in between. The CDR3: CASSRLNYGYTF. DNA of the CDR3: TGTGCCAGCAGCCGGCTTAACTATGGCTACACCTTC.

This clone was recorded only once. The chain recombines TRBV29-1 with TRBJ1-1; no clear D. Germline CDR1 SQVTM, CDR2 ANQGSEA. The length of the CDR3 is 10 residues. V dropped 4 bases and J dropped 4 bases, with 4 bases sitting between them. This CDR3 is CSVGGTEAFF. The DNA of the CDR3 is TGCAGCGTTGGCGGCACTGAAGCTTTCTTT.

This clone appeared a single time. The CDR3 nucleotides are TGTGCCAGCAAAGCGCTCCCGGGGCCCTACGAGCAGTACTTC. It yields the protein CASKALPGPYEQYF. J is TRBJ2-7 and V is TRBV2; D is perhaps TRBD1 or TRBD2 (5 bases each). The CDR3 covers 14 residues. Trimming took off 7 bases at V and 2 bases at J, with 15 bases between the two ends. CDR1 SNHLY and CDR2 FYNNEI come from the germline V gene.

This sequence joins TRBV7-2 and TRBJ2-7; no clear D. Per the germline V gene, CDR1 is SGHTA and CDR2 is FQGNSA. V was cut by 1 base and J by 0 bases, with 7 bases left in between. CDR3 length: 14 amino acids. CDR3: CASSLEVGSYEQYF. The CDR3 DNA reads as TGTGCCAGCAGCTTAGAGGTCGGCTCCTACGAGCAGTACTTC.

J is TRBJ1-2 and V is TRBV10-3; a possible D gene is TRBD1 (5 bases). This CDR3 is built from 11 residues. Germline CDR1 and CDR2: ENHRY and SYGVKD. The germline V and J ends were trimmed by 7 bases and 7 bases, with 10 bases remaining between them. In DNA, the CDR3 is TGTGCCATCACCGGGACTGGTGGCTACACCTTC. It codes for CAITGTGGYTF.

This chain connects TRBV5-5 to TRBJ1-5, with D possibly being TRBD1 (5 bases). Trimming removed 3 bases at V and 3 bases at J, with 10 bases between. CDR1 and CDR2 (germline): SGHKS, YYEKEE (reference sequence). The CDR3 has 14 amino acids. The DNA of the CDR3 is TGTGCCAGCAGCTCCGACAGAGTCAATCAGCCCCAGCATTTT. As protein: CASSSDRVNQPQHF.

This clone was picked up one time. This chain uses TRBV12-5 with TRBJ2-1, with D uncertain. V was pared by 2 bases and J by 7 bases, with 9 bases between. The CDR3 loop spans 13 amino acids. The germline CDR1 and CDR2 sequences are LGHNT and FRNRAP. The chain's CDR3 is CASGLTGINEQFF. CDR3 in DNA: TGTGCTAGTGGTTTGACTGGAATTAATGAGCAGTTCTTC.

V and J are TRBV7-2 and TRBJ2-7; no clear D. Germline V lookup: CDR1 SGHTA, CDR2 FQGNSA. The CDR3 runs to 16 residues. The germline V and J ends were trimmed by 1 base and 2 bases, with 15 bases remaining between them. CDR3 amino acids: CASSLDLGRPAYEQYF. The CDR3, as DNA: TGTGCCAGCAGCTTAGATTTGGGCCGACCAGCCTACGAGCAGTACTTC.

This clone turned up a few times. The chain carries TRBV27 and TRBJ1-2; tentative D call: TRBD1 (6 bases). Deletions cut 6 bases from V and 6 bases from J, with 14 bases between. Germline V lookup: CDR1 MNHEY, CDR2 SMNVEV (reference sequence). The CDR3 has 13 residues. This chain's CDR3 is CASSLQGSDGYTF. CDR3 nucleotides: TGTGCCAGCAGCCTACAGGGATCCGATGGCTACACCTTC.

This clone was detected once. The V and J genes are TRBV10-3 and TRBJ1-5; the match to TRBD1 covers 9 bases. Germline-derived CDR1 and CDR2 are ENHRY and SYGVKD. V was pared by 2 bases and J by 5 bases, with 10 bases of the junction left unmatched. There are 17 residues in the CDR3. In DNA form, the CDR3 reads TGTGCCATCAGTGAGCCCCGGACAGGGGACCTCCATCAGCCCCAGCATTTT. Its translation is CAISEPRTGDLHQPQHF.

This chain links TRBV27 with TRBJ2-1, with 10 bases lining up with TRBD2. This CDR3 contains 15 residues. V dropped 8 bases and J dropped 4; count of bases not matched to a gene: 8. CDR1 and CDR2 (germline): MNHEY, SMNVEV (reference sequence). CDR3 region: CASANGLADYNEQFF. In DNA form, the CDR3 reads TGTGCCAGCGCAAACGGACTAGCGGATTACAATGAGCAGTTCTTC.

The J gene is TRBJ2-3, the V gene TRBV15; weak D call: TRBD1 (6 bases). In germline, CDR1 is LNHNV, CDR2 YYDKDF (reference sequence). CDR3 size: 18 residues. Between the trimmed V and J ends, which lost 4 bases and 2 bases, there was a span of 22 bases. This CDR3 is CATSNRDTVPLYTDTQYF. For the CDR3, the DNA is TGTGCCACCAGCAACCGGGACACGGTTCCTCTTTACACAGATACGCAGTATTTT.

The genes are TRBV4-1 and TRBJ2-5; 11 bases align to TRBD2. This CDR3 has 17 residues. The junction had 9 bases not matched to a gene; V was cut back by 3 bases and J by 3 bases. Germline loops: CDR1 MGHRA, CDR2 YSYEKL. CDR3: CASSQVDPGLAEETQYF. CDR3 coding DNA: TGCGCCAGCAGCCAGGTTGATCCGGGACTAGCGGAAGAGACCCAGTACTTC.

V usage is TRBV7-2 and J usage is TRBJ1-2; 10 bases align to TRBD1. V was pared by 1 base and J by 6 bases, with 8 bases of the junction left unmatched. This CDR3 spans 16 amino acids. Germline V CDR1 and CDR2: SGHTA, FQGNSA. CDR3 region: CASSLVADRGMNGYTF. The CDR3 DNA reads TGTGCCAGCAGCTTAGTCGCGGACAGGGGGATGAATGGCTACACCTTC.

This clone is a singleton in its sample. The gene calls are TRBV5-1 and TRBJ2-4, with 9 bases fitting TRBD2. The trim removed 4 bases at V and 7 bases at J, leaving 12 bases unmatched. Per germline, CDR1 SGHRS and CDR2 YFSETQ. CDR3 length equals 16 residues. The CDR3 bases are TGCGCCAGCAGCCCGAGTAGCGGGAGCGTTGGTAACATTCAGTACTTC. Its protein is CASSPSSGSVGNIQYF.

This clone was observed a handful of times. The rearrangement joins TRBV9 to TRBJ1-4; D unclear. Trimming removed 4 bases at V and 0 bases at J, with 7 bases between. The germline gives CDR1 SGDLS, CDR2 YYNGEE. This CDR3 is 14 amino acids long. In nucleotides, the CDR3 is TGTGCCAGCAGCTCGGGAGCAACTAATGAAAAACTGTTTTTT. It specifies CASSSGATNEKLFF.

Only a few counts were recorded for this clone. J is TRBJ1-2 and V is TRBV28, with 7 bases aligning to TRBD1. The CDR3 runs to 13 residues. Germline V gene lookup returns CDR1 MDHEN and CDR2 SYDVKM. The V segment lost 5 bases and the J segment 8 bases; nucleotides outside the gene matches: 8. CDR3 region: CASSRTGVGGYTF. The CDR3 bases are TGTGCCAGCAGTCGAACAGGGGTTGGCGGCTACACCTTC.

This sequence joins TRBV9 and TRBJ2-7; maybe TRBD2 (6 bases). Germline V lookup: CDR1 SGDLS, CDR2 YYNGEE. Between the trimmed V and J ends, which lost 0 bases and 3 bases, there was a span of 16 bases. This CDR3 contains 16 residues. The CDR3 is CASSVAPAGSHYEQYF. The CDR3 bases are TGTGCCAGCAGCGTAGCTCCCGCGGGGTCCCACTACGAGCAGTACTTC.

The chain combines TRBV11-3 with TRBJ2-3; TRBD2 aligns across 12 bases. CDR1 and CDR2 (germline): SGHNT, YENEEA. V trimming: 4 bases; J trimming: 2 bases; junction bases outside the gene matches: 4. The CDR3 covers 16 residues. CDR3 DNA sequence: TGTGCCAGCAGCTCCGGACTAGCGGGATACACAGATACGCAGTATTTT. Protein product: CASSSGLAGYTDTQYF.

The sample holds one count of this clone. This chain links TRBV6-5 with TRBJ2-7; weak D call: TRBD1 (5 bases). V lost 2 bases, J lost 6 bases, and 8 bases lay in between. The germline gives CDR1 MNHEY, CDR2 SVGAGI. The length of the CDR3 is 12 residues. The chain's CDR3 is CASSYVGAEQYF. In nucleotides, the CDR3 is TGTGCCAGCAGTTACGTTGGGGCCGAGCAGTACTTC.